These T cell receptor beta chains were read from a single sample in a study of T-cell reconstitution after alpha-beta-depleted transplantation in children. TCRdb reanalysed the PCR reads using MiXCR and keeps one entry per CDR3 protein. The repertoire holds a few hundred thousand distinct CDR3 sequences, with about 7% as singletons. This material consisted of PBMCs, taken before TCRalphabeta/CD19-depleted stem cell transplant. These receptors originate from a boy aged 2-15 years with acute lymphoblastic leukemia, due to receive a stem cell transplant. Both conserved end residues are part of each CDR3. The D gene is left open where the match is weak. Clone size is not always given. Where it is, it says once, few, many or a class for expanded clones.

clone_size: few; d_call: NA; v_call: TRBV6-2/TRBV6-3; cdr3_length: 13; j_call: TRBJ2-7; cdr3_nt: TGTGCCAGCGAGGGGTTTGAATCCTACGAGCAGTACTTC; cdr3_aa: CASEGFESYEQYF
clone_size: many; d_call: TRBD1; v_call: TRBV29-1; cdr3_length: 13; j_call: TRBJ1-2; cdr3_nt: TGCAGCGCTAATGAGGGACAGGGCTATGGCTACACCTTC; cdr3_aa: CSANEGQGYGYTF
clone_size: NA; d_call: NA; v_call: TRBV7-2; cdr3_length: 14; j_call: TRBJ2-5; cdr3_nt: TGTGCCAGCAGCTTAGTAGGATGGGGGGAGACCCAGTACTTC; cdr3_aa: CASSLVGWGETQYF
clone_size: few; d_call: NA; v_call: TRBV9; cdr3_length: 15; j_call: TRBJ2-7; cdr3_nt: TGTGCCAGCAGCGTAGCTTCGGGAGGGGGCAACGAGCAGTACTTC; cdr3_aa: CASSVASGGGNEQYF
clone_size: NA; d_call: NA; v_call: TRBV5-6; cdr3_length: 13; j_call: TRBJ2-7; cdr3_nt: TGTGCCAGCAGCTTGCAAGCAGGTTACGAGCAGTACTTC; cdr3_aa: CASSLQAGYEQYF
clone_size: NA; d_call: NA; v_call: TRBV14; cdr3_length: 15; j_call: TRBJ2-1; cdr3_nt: TGTGCCAGCAGCCGAACACAGAGCTCCTACAATGAGCAGTTCTTC; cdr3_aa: CASSRTQSSYNEQFF
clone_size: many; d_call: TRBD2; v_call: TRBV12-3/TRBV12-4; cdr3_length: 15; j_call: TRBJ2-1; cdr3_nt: TGTGCCAGCAGTTCGACTAGCGGGAAGTACAATGAGCAGTTCTTC; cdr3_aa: CASSSTSGKYNEQFF
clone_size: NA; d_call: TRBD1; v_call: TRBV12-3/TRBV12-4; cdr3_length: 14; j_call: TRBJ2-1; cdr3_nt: TGTGCCAGCAGTTACGGGACAGTCTACAATGAGCATTTCTTC; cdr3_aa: CASSYGTVYNEHFF
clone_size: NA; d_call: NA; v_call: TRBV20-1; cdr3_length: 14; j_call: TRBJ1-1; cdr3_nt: TGCAGTGCTGGGGAGACCGTGGTATACACTGAAGCTTTCTTT; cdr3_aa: CSAGETVVYTEAFF
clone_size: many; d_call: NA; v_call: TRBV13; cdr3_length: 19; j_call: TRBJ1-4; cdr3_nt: TGTGCCAGCAGCTCGCGGGTCTCGTCACCAGGGCTCTATAATGAAAAACTGTTTTTT; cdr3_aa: CASSSRVSSPGLYNEKLFF
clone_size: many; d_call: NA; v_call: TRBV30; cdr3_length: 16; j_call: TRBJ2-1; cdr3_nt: TGTGCCTGGAGTGAATGGACCTCCCGCTCCTACAATGAGCAGTTCTTC; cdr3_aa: CAWSEWTSRSYNEQFF
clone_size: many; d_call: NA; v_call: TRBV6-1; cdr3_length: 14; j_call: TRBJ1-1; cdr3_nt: TGTGCCAGCAGTGGACACGTTAGGGACACTGAAGCTTTCTTT; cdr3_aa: CASSGHVRDTEAFF
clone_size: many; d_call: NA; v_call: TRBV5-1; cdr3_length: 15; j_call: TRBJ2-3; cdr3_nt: TGCGCCAGCAGCTTCCGACTAGGGGAGGCAGATACGCAGTATTTT; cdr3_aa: CASSFRLGEADTQYF
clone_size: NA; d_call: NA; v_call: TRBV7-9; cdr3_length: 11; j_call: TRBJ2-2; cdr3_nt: TGTGCCAGCAGACCGACCGGGGAGCTGTTTTTT; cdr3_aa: CASRPTGELFF
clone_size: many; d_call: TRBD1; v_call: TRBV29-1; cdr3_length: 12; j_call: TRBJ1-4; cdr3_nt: TGCAGCGCCGGGGACAGGGGTGAAAAACTGTTTTTT; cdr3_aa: CSAGDRGEKLFF
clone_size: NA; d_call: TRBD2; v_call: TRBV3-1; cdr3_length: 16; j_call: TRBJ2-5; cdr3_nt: TGTGCCAGCAGCCAACGCGGGAGACCCACCCAAGAGACCCAGTACTTC; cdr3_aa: CASSQRGRPTQETQYF
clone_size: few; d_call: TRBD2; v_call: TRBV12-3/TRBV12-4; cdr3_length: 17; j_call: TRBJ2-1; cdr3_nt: TGTGCCAGCAGTAGCCGTTTAGCGGGTGCCTGGGACAATGAGCAGTTCTTC; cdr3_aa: CASSSRLAGAWDNEQFF
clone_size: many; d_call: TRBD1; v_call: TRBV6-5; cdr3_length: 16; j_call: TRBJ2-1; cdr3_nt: TGTGCCAGCAGTTACGCGGACAGGGAACCCTACAATGAGCAGTTCTTC; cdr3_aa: CASSYADREPYNEQFF
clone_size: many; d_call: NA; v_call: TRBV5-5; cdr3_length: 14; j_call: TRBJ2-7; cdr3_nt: TGTGCCAGCAGCTTCCCGGGGAGCTCCTACGAGCAGTACTTC; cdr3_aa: CASSFPGSSYEQYF
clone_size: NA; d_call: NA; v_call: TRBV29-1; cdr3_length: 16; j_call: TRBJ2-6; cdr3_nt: TGCAGCGTTGAAGAAAAGGGGCTGAGGGGGGCCAACGTCCTGACTTTC; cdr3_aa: CSVEEKGLRGANVLTF
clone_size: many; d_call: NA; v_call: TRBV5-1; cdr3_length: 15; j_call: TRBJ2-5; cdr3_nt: TGCGCCAGCACTTTCCCCGATGGCAGGGGAGAGACCCAGTACTTC; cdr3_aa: CASTFPDGRGETQYF
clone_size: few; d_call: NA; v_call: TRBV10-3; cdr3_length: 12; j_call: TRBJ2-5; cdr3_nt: TGTGCCATCAGTGAGTCGGGAGAGACCCAGTACTTC; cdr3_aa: CAISESGETQYF